The sequence of this T cell receptor beta chain was determined in a study of Graves' ophthalmopathy and Graves' hyperthyroidism. Study-wide results and caveats: Blood also contained most of the expanded thyroid clonotypes above 0.001 frequency.

A single count supports this clonotype. Its antigen is unknown. Amplification of TCR beta CDR3 regions used RNA transcripts. HTBI primers primed a first-round RT-PCR, and a second-round multiplex PCR followed. MiXCR, run by TCRdb on the multiplex PCR reads, gives a single entry per CDR3 protein. The table includes 200,000 to 250,000 distinct CDR3 sequences, around 50% detected once. Each donor who had ophthalmopathy showed moderate-to-severe activity, a CAS of ≥3, a NOSPECS of ≥4, and a duration under 3 months. Uncontrolled infections, pregnancy, lactation or other autoimmune diseases led to patient exclusion. The CDR3 runs 14 residues. V was clipped by 2 bases and J by 6 bases; unmatched bases: 4. Germline assignment: CDR1 KGHSH and CDR2 LQKENI.

This clonotype originated in an adult man with Graves' ophthalmopathy. Sequenced material: peripheral blood. V gene TRBV18 combines with J gene TRBJ1-2, with 9 bases matching TRBD1. In DNA, the CDR3 is TGTGCCAGCTCACCATCCGGGACAGGGCATGGCTACACCTTC. This codes for CASSPSGTGHGYTF.